This paragraph covers one TCR beta chain sequence. Repertoires were generated with immunoSEQ multiplex PCR, while TCRdb's copy carries only in-frame clones and drops some. The data show some 2.1 million clones, just over 90% seen once. The data belong to a study of shared clonotypes between healthy human individuals. Naive CD8 cells comprised CD45RO-negative, CCR7-positively selected cells, excluding terminally differentiated effector memory CD45RA+ cells. V gave up 4 bases and J gave up 4 bases; unmatched junction bases: 3. Germline-derived CDR1 and CDR2 are SGHRS and YFSETQ. The CDR3 totals 14 residues.

The source is a man aged 18 to 35 in good health. Some clones in this sample may be carry-over from other donors' samples. The sample taken for sequencing was naive CD8+ T cells from PBMCs. The genes are TRBV5-1 and TRBJ2-3; 10 bases are a match to TRBD1. CDR3 loop: CASSLGQGPDTQYF. The CDR3 region has the DNA TGCGCCAGCAGCCTGGGACAGGGGCCAGATACGCAGTATTTT.